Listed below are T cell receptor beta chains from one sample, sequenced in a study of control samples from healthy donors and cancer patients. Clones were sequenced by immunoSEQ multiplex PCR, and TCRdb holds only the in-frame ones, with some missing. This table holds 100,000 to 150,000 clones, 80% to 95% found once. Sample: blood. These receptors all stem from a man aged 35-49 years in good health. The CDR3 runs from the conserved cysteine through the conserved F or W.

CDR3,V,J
CASSVVAGGNTGELFF,TRBV9,TRBJ2-2
CASSESWSQGLWQPQHF,TRBV6-1,TRBJ1-5
CASSQDLRTVDGYTF,TRBV14,TRBJ1-2
CASSGLRGGDNEQFF,TRBV9,TRBJ2-1
CASSLAGANTGELFF,TRBV5-1,TRBJ2-2
CAISVGAGQTYEQYF,TRBV10-3,TRBJ2-7
CASGPTGGVEQYF,TRBV7-3,TRBJ2-7
CASWGRSYNSPLHF,TRBV6-5,TRBJ1-6
CASSVGGYSISGANVLTF,TRBV9,TRBJ2-6
CASTRTGGSSEAFF,TRBV6-5,TRBJ1-1
CATIFRQTGELFF,TRBV24-1,TRBJ2-2
CASSYRQGSMQHF,TRBV6-5,TRBJ1-5
CASSQARGSGNTIYF,TRBV3-1/TRBV3-2,TRBJ1-3
CASSSTDSYEQYF,TRBV6-5,TRBJ2-7
CASSLVGTSIYEQFF,TRBV28,TRBJ2-1
CASRPTGTNEKLFF,TRBV11-2,TRBJ1-4
CASSLADSPLHF,TRBV6-6,TRBJ1-6
CASSPWGLTDSGNTIYF,TRBV9,TRBJ1-3
CASSYSARGGGYTF,TRBV6-6,TRBJ1-2
CASSRRGASYEQYF,TRBV5-8,TRBJ2-7
CASSLGQGAIQETQYF,TRBV7-9,TRBJ2-5
CASSRRSGQGGEIPGNTIYF,TRBV7-8,TRBJ1-3
CATSTRDSFTDTQYF,TRBV24-1,TRBJ2-3
CAISESTPGSNQPQHF,TRBV10-3,TRBJ1-5
CASSGQGAQETQYF,TRBV5-1,TRBJ2-5
CASSPGAPVYEQYF,TRBV18,TRBJ2-7
CASSLVGGIHEQYF,TRBV5-4,TRBJ2-7
CASSTEKYEQYF,TRBV7-9,TRBJ2-7
CASSFKYEQYF,TRBV5-6,TRBJ2-7
CASSLAGLHGELFF,TRBV5-5,TRBJ2-2
CASSIGLQGASYNQPQHF,TRBV19,TRBJ1-5
CASSYAGRGNTEAFF,TRBV6-5,TRBJ1-1
CSVPQGRVNEQFF,TRBV29-1,TRBJ2-1
CASSPGSGNTIYF,TRBV5-1,TRBJ1-3
CASRGPGETQYF,TRBV12-3/TRBV12-4,TRBJ2-5
CASSPIGGASSYDTQYF,TRBV18,TRBJ2-3
CATSDPNRVETQYF,TRBV24-1,TRBJ2-5
CASSEGQGLTEAFF,TRBV2,TRBJ1-1
CASRFMGGGEQYF,TRBV6-6,TRBJ2-7
CSASQVQETQYF,TRBV20-1,TRBJ2-5
CASSLNPGTVGSQSQHF,TRBV4-1,TRBJ1-5
CASSVGGTNEKLFF,TRBV28,TRBJ1-4
CASSLPVLGGEKLFF,TRBV28,TRBJ1-4
CASSSRRRGQHTEAFF,TRBV7-9,TRBJ1-1
CASRLTGSAPGEQFF,TRBV6-5,TRBJ2-1
CASSETSGGNTGELFF,TRBV5-6,TRBJ2-2
CASSGTGGANTEAFF,TRBV25-1,TRBJ1-1
CASSLALKDTGELFF,TRBV5-8,TRBJ2-2
CASSHLDRKAAEAFF,TRBV4-1,TRBJ1-1
CASSHNPVNTEAFF,TRBV5-1,TRBJ1-1
CASSQDMGGQFF,TRBV14,TRBJ2-1
CASSLESREGDGYTF,TRBV11-2,TRBJ1-2
CASSRTGGAGEKLFF,TRBV7-9,TRBJ1-4
CAWLRQGATGELFF,TRBV30,TRBJ2-2
CASSLQGLYGYTF,TRBV27,TRBJ1-2
CASSNLAGVNTEAFF,TRBV21-1,TRBJ1-1